This T cell receptor beta chain was obtained from a study of T-cell reconstitution after alpha-beta-depleted transplantation in children. Molecular barcoding with unique molecular identifiers was used for the TCRbeta library. TCRdb ran MiXCR on the PCR reads and lists one entry per CDR3 protein. The sample includes 150,000 to 200,000 distinct CDR3 sequences, roughly 6.8% of them seen just once. The V end was cut by 4 bases, the J end by 0 bases, with 13 bases between. Germline-derived CDR1 and CDR2 are ENHRY and SYGVKD. The CDR3 spans 15 residues. The sample holds many counts of this clonotype. Sequences were derived from PBMCs from the stem cell graft donor, sampled from the stem cell graft. The sequence came from a human donor who donated a stem cell graft to a child with Wiskott-Aldrich syndrome. The chain links TRBV10-3 to TRBJ2-7, with D possibly being TRBD1 (5 bases). CDR3 sequence: CAISGQGASSYEQYF. Written as DNA, the CDR3 is TGTGCCATCAGTGGGCAAGGGGCTAGCTCCTACGAGCAGTACTTC.